The 19 T cell receptor beta chains below come from one sample, sequenced in a study of regulatory T cells in long-lasting Graves disease. Assembly of TCR beta libraries relied on iRepertoire HTBI primers together with Arm-PCR of CDR3 regions. Each CDR3 protein gets one entry after TCRdb re-called the multiplex PCR reads with MiXCR. This sample has some 440,000 distinct CDR3 sequences, with roughly 20% found just once. The sample's time point: persistent/refractory GD, antithyroid drugs over 5 years with positive TRAb. The TCR library was prepared using RNA isolated from PBMCs. This specimen was peripheral blood mononuclear cells (PBMCs), taken when the disease was refractory, from a patient treated with antithyroid drugs. The receptors stem from a female donor with Graves disease.

A note on this clonotype: Being one base from a much bigger clone, this may be a read error. The rearrangement uses TRBV29-1 and TRBJ1-2; D call uncertain. The CDR3 runs 11 residues. The germline CDR1 and CDR2 sequences are SQVTM and ANQGSEA. The CDR3 DNA reads TGCGGCGTTGTCTTTGGCTATGGCTACACCTTC. Its translation: CGVVFGYGYTF.

There are many counts of this clonotype. This rearrangement joins TRBV11-2 to TRBJ1-5, with a possible D match to TRBD1 (5 bases). CDR3 size: 14 residues. V lost 7 bases and J 4 bases, leaving 14 bases between the germline ends. Germline CDR1 and CDR2: SGHAT and FQNNGV. DNA for the CDR3: TGTGCCAGCACCCTAAGGGGCCCAAATCAGCCCCAGCATTTT. Protein product: CASTLRGPNQPQHF.

Comments on this clonotype: A much larger clone differs by one base, so this may be a read error. The conserved phenylalanine or tryptophan is not found at the CDR3 terminus, so this likely reflects a read error. The chain carries TRBV27 and TRBJ2-7, with D perhaps matching TRBD1 or TRBD2 (5 bases each). Germline V gene data show CDR1 as MNHEY and CDR2 as SMNVEV (reference sequence). CDR3 size: 13 residues. Trimming left V 5 bases short and J 0 bases short, with 8 bases between. The CDR3 DNA follows: TGTGCCAGCAGTGGGGGTCTCTCCTACGAGCAGTACTCC. It codes for CASSGGLSYEQYS.

This clonotype has at least ten counts. V and J are TRBV19 and TRBJ1-5; D perhaps matches TRBD1 (5 bases). CDR3 length: 15 residues. Trimming cost V 2 bases and J 6 bases, with 14 bases left between them. The germline CDR1 and CDR2 sequences are LNHDA and SQIVND (reference sequence). Here the CDR3 DNA reads TGTGCCAGTAGTATACGCCAGGGATTCGGTCAGCCCCAGCATTTT. Protein sequence: CASSIRQGFGQPQHF.

This clonotype has just a few counts. V gene TRBV7-9 combines with J gene TRBJ2-7; 7 bases align to TRBD1. CDR3 length: 13 amino acids. From germline, CDR1 is SEHNR and CDR2 FQNEAQ (reference sequence). With V trimmed by 5 bases and J by 5 bases, 6 bases remained unmatched. In DNA, the CDR3 is TGTGCCAGCAGCCAGCAGGGGGACGACGAGCAGTACTTC. This gives the protein CASSQQGDDEQYF.

The V gene is TRBV4-1, the J gene TRBJ2-7; the D call may be TRBD1 or TRBD2 (5 bases each). With 2 bases removed from V and 3 bases from J, the gap between germline ends came to 14 bases. This CDR3 contains 15 residues. CDR1 is MGHRA and CDR2 is YSYEKL in the germline V gene. CDR3 bases: TGCGCCAGCAGCCAATCCCGGGACCAGAGCTACGAGCAGTACTTC. This gives the protein CASSQSRDQSYEQYF.

This chain joins TRBV7-6 and TRBJ2-2; 7 nucleotides align to TRBD2. Losses at the gene ends were 1 base for V and 5 bases for J; bases not matched to a gene: 10. CDR3 size: 17 residues. The germline CDR1 and CDR2 sequences are SGHVS and FNYEAQ. The CDR3 here is CASSLGFGGGQTGELFF. CDR3 DNA sequence: TGTGCCAGCAGCTTAGGATTCGGGGGAGGGCAGACCGGGGAGCTGTTTTTT.

This clonotype was observed many times. The chain links TRBV6-5 to TRBJ2-5; D may correspond to TRBD1 or TRBD2 (6 bases each). With 0 bases removed from V and 5 bases from J, the gap between germline ends came to 13 bases. The CDR3 sequence is 15 residues long. Looked up from germline, CDR1 is MNHEY and CDR2 is SVGAGI. The CDR3 loop reads CASSYSGGLGETQYF. In nucleotides, the CDR3 is TGTGCCAGCAGTTACTCTGGGGGGCTTGGGGAGACCCAGTACTTC.

This clonotype was found a few times. V usage is TRBV7-6 and J usage is TRBJ2-7, with 8 nucleotides matching TRBD1. Germline CDR1 is SGHVS and CDR2 is FNYEAQ. The CDR3 runs to 15 residues. J gave up 8 bases and V 5 bases, and 14 bases lay outside the gene matches. The CDR3 loop reads CASSQGQGLRSKQYF. The CDR3 bases are TGTGCCAGCAGCCAAGGACAGGGCCTACGTTCTAAGCAGTACTTC. Supplemented by reference TRBV7-6 and TRBJ2-7, the full variable domain reads GAGVSQSPRYKVTKRGQDVALRCDPISGHVSLYWYRQALGQGPEFLTYFNYEAQQDKSGLPNDRFSAERPEGSISTLTIQRTEQRDSAMYRCASSQGQGLRSKQYFGPGTRLTVT.

This clonotype came up many times. V and J are TRBV28 and TRBJ1-2, with D possibly matching TRBD1 (6 bases). CDR3 length: 18 amino acids. CDR1 and CDR2 from the germline V gene are MDHEN and SYDVKM. Trimming took 1 base from V and 3 from J, leaving 21 bases between them. As DNA, the CDR3 is TGTGCCAGCAGTTTATACAGGGTTACTTCCAGCCGGGACTATGGCTACACCTTC. It is translated as CASSLYRVTSSRDYGYTF.

This clonotype was seen a few times. The chain links TRBV6-2 or TRBV6-3 to TRBJ2-7; D might be TRBD1 (5 bases). Trimming shortened V by 5 bases and J by 3 bases, and 11 bases separated the two germline ends. This CDR3 contains 13 residues. Germline V gives CDR1 MNHEY, CDR2 SVGEGT. CDR3 loop: CASSTSRDYEQYF. The CDR3 bases are TGTGCCAGCAGTACCTCCAGGGACTACGAGCAGTACTTC.

CDR3 DNA: TGCGCCAGCAGCCATGGGACAGGGCGGAACTATGGCTACACCTTC. Encoded protein: CASSHGTGRNYGYTF. The V and J genes are TRBV5-1 and TRBJ1-2; 9 nucleotides agree with TRBD1. The CDR3 spans 15 residues. V lost 4 bases, J lost 2 bases, and 6 bases stayed unmatched. Germline V gene sequence: CDR1 SGHRS, CDR2 YFSETQ.

This clonotype was seen ten or more times. This chain links TRBV6-1 with TRBJ1-5; D unresolved. Deletions cut 8 bases from V and 3 bases from J, with 11 bases between. There are 13 residues in the CDR3. CDR1 is MNHNS, CDR2 SASEGT, per germline. The CDR3 sequence is CASGQALNQPQHF. CDR3 DNA sequence: TGTGCCAGCGGGCAGGCCCTCAATCAGCCCCAGCATTTT.

The chain has TRBV12-5 and TRBJ2-1; D could derive from TRBD1 or TRBD2 (6 bases each). CDR1 and CDR2 (germline): LGHNT, FRNRAP. V lost 1 base, J lost 9 bases, and 22 bases lay in between. This CDR3 contains 17 residues. CDR3 region: CASGLGEGWGARGEQFF. The CDR3 nucleotides are TGTGCTAGTGGTTTGGGCGAGGGGTGGGGGGCCCGGGGTGAGCAGTTCTTC.

The rearrangement links TRBV6-1 to TRBJ2-2; no firm D call. Trimming took 5 bases from V and 7 from J, leaving 11 bases between them. Per germline, CDR1 MNHNS and CDR2 SASEGT. The CDR3 spans 13 residues. For the CDR3, the DNA is TGTGCCAGCAGTCTAGAGTGGGGCGGGGAGCTGTTTTTT. This translates into CASSLEWGGELFF.

V and J are TRBV7-8 and TRBJ2-3, with 7 bases identical to TRBD2. The J segment lost 0 bases and the V segment lost 4 bases, leaving 4 bases of the junction unmatched. The CDR3 covers 15 residues. Germline CDR1 and CDR2: SGHVS and FQNEAQ. The CDR3 protein is CASSSRAGSTDTQYF. The CDR3, as DNA: TGTGCCAGCAGCTCCCGAGCGGGAAGCACAGATACGCAGTATTTT.

Concerning this clonotype: A much bigger clone sits one base away, suggesting this may be a read error. This chain joins TRBV5-6 and TRBJ1-1, with unresolved D. Germline V gene data show CDR1 as SGHDT and CDR2 as YYEEEE. This CDR3 spans 13 amino acids. The CDR3: CASQDGRNTEAVF. Here the CDR3 DNA reads TGTGCCAGTCAAGACGGACGGAACACTGAAGCTGTCTTT. Variable domain in full (rest from reference TRBV5-6 and TRBJ1-1): DAGVTQSPTHLIKTRGQQVTLRCSPKSGHDTVSWYQQALGQGPQFIFQYYEEEERQRGNFPDRFSGHQFPNYSSELNVNALLLGDSALYLCASQDGRNTEAVFGQGTRLTVV.

This clonotype was found once. The chain couples TRBV6-1 to TRBJ2-7; 10 bases agree with TRBD2. The CDR3 is 16 residues long. V gave up 8 bases and J gave up 2 bases; unmatched junction bases: 12. Germline CDR1 MNHNS, CDR2 SASEGT. CDR3 sequence: CASGRLAGERTYEQYF. In DNA, the CDR3 is TGTGCCAGCGGTCGGCTAGCGGGAGAGAGAACCTACGAGCAGTACTTC.

The rearrangement joins TRBV9 to TRBJ2-7, with 13 positions matching TRBD2. Trimming cost V 3 bases and J 4 bases; bases outside gene matches: 7. Germline V gene data show CDR1 as SGDLS and CDR2 as YYNGEE. This CDR3 is 16 amino acids long. This CDR3 is CASSATGTSGMYEQYF. The CDR3 nucleotides read TGTGCCAGCAGCGCTACCGGGACTAGCGGGATGTACGAGCAGTACTTC.